Sequencing of this T cell receptor (beta chain) was carried out in a study of T cell changes during pregnancy in multiple sclerosis. Assay: immunoSEQ multiplex PCR; the TCRdb copy retains only in-frame clones and omits some. The sample yields about 76,000 clones, 93% seen once. The CDR3 has 15 residues. Germline trimming cut 4 bases from V and 4 bases from J; bases unmatched to any gene: 3. CDR1 is MNHEY, CDR2 SMNVEV, per germline (reference sequence). The sequencing used peripheral blood, collected in the second trimester of pregnancy. The genes are TRBV27 and TRBJ1-6, with TRBD1 matching 8 bases. This sequence originates from a female donor with multiple sclerosis, enrolled in a pregnancy study. CDR3 sequence (DNA): TGTGCCAGCAGTTGGGACAGGACTTATAATTCACCCCTCCACTTT. Its translation: CASSWDRTYNSPLHF.